This T cell receptor beta chain was sequenced during a study of T cells in Graves' hyperthyroidism and ophthalmopathy. Study-level information: At the time of initial diagnosis and before any treatment, peripheral blood was collected. Study-level findings and limits: Within blood appeared most thyroid clonotypes that had expanded above 0.001.

Amplified TCR beta CDR3 regions came from RNA transcripts. HTBI primers were used for first-round RT-PCR of the TCR CDR3. TCRdb recomputed calls from the multiplex PCR reads with MiXCR, one row per CDR3 protein. The sample contains fewer than 550,000 distinct CDR3 sequences, more than 15% of which appear only once. CDR1 is DFQATT, CDR2 SNEGSKA, per germline (reference sequence). V lost 0 bases to trimming and J lost 4 bases, with 10 bases between them. This CDR3 region has 14 residues. Uncontrolled infection, other autoimmune disease, pregnancy and lactation each barred patients from inclusion. Many counts were recorded for this clonotype. The antigen remains unidentified.

The rearrangement links TRBV20-1 to TRBJ1-5; tentative D call: TRBD1 (5 bases). Sequenced input: blood. This TCR derives from a woman aged 18-35 years with Graves' hyperthyroidism. This CDR3 reads CSARDGAGNQPQHF. In DNA, the CDR3 is TGCAGTGCTAGAGATGGAGCAGGGAATCAGCCCCAGCATTTT.